The 24 T cell receptor beta chains in this list originate from one sample, sequenced in a study of tumor T cells in aggressive B-cell lymphoma. Libraries were prepared by immunoSEQ multiplex PCR; TCRdb keeps only in-frame clonotypes and omits some of them. The sample includes about 11,000 clones, 85% to 95% of them seen just once. Sequencing was carried out using tumor tissue. The receptors were sampled from an adult with diffuse large B cell lymphoma.

Worth noting for this clone: Other DNA sequences in this sample translate to the same CDR3. This rearrangement joins TRBV7-9 to TRBJ2-5; maybe TRBD1 (5 bases). The DNA end is a closer match to TRBJ2-7, so the J assignment may be wrong. The CDR3 is 13 residues long. Per the germline V gene, CDR1 is SEHNR and CDR2 is FQNEAQ (reference sequence). The CDR3 nucleotides read TGTGCCAGCAGCCGAGACAGCACCTACGAGCAGTACTTC. This gives the protein CASSRDSTYEQYF.

This chain uses TRBV9 with TRBJ2-1, with TRBD2 matching 10 bases. This CDR3 region has 15 residues. Germline CDR1 reads SGDLS; CDR2 reads YYNGEE. J was trimmed by 6 bases and V by 0 bases; bases with no gene match: 3. The DNA of the CDR3 is TGTGCCAGCAGCGTAGGGCCTAGCGGGAGCAATGAGCAGTTCTTC. Encoded protein: CASSVGPSGSNEQFF.

This sequence joins TRBV25-1 and TRBJ2-3; TRBD1 agrees at 7 bases. This CDR3 is built from 13 residues. V was clipped by 7 bases and J by 2 bases; unmatched bases: 3. In germline, CDR1 is MGHDK, CDR2 SYGVNS. The CDR3 DNA follows: TGTGCCAGCATGACAGGGCACACAGATACGCAGTATTTT. It yields the protein CASMTGHTDTQYF.

The chain combines TRBV29-1 with TRBJ2-7; TRBD1 is a possible D gene (6 bases). This CDR3 contains 13 residues. The ends were cut back, 7 bases at V and 2 bases at J, with 15 bases in the middle. CDR1 and CDR2 (germline): SQVTM, ANQGSEA. CDR3 region: CSATGMIAYEQYF. As DNA, the CDR3 is TGCAGCGCCACAGGGATGATAGCCTACGAGCAGTACTTC.

The chain joins TRBV13 to TRBJ1-1; tentative D call: TRBD1 (6 bases). CDR1 and CDR2 (germline): PRHDT, FYEKMQ (reference sequence). The germline V and J ends were trimmed by 5 bases and 1 base, with 11 bases remaining between them. CDR3 length: 14 amino acids. For the CDR3, the DNA is TGTGCCAGCAGCCTACCGGGACAGAACACTGAAGCTTTCTTT. Translated: CASSLPGQNTEAFF.

This clone was recorded once. The chain has TRBV5-6 and TRBJ2-1, with 7 bases matching TRBD2. The length of the CDR3 is 13 residues. Trimming at V came to 3 bases and at J to 3 bases, leaving 0 bases not matched to a gene. Per germline, CDR1 SGHDT and CDR2 YYEEEE. CDR3 in DNA: TGTGCCAGCAGCTGGACTAGCTACAATGAGCAGTTCTTC. Amino acid sequence: CASSWTSYNEQFF.

The chain uses TRBV7-9 and TRBJ1-2; TRBD1 agrees at 8 bases. Losses at the gene ends were 6 bases for V and 8 bases for J; bases not matched to a gene: 8. This CDR3 spans 13 amino acids. Germline assignment: CDR1 SEHNR and CDR2 FQNEAQ (reference sequence). CDR3: CASSSDRVGGYTF. The CDR3 coding sequence is TGTGCCAGCAGTTCGGACAGGGTGGGCGGCTACACCTTC.

The chain carries TRBV2 and TRBJ1-1; D remains ambiguous. Trimming took 7 bases from V and 2 from J, leaving 11 bases between them. CDR3 size: 13 residues. CDR1 and CDR2 from the germline V gene are SNHLY and FYNNEI. The CDR3 loop reads CASNWFLNTEAFF. As DNA, the CDR3 is TGTGCCAGCAACTGGTTTCTAAACACTGAAGCTTTCTTT.

This chain uses TRBV11-2 with TRBJ1-2; TRBD1 agrees at 7 bases. Germline V gene sequence: CDR1 SGHAT, CDR2 FQNNGV. After removal of 4 bases from V and 0 bases from J, the junction contained 5 bases not matched to a gene. The CDR3 covers 15 residues. The CDR3 sequence: CASSSLGQANYGYTF. CDR3 coding DNA: TGTGCCAGCAGCTCCCTCGGACAGGCTAACTATGGCTACACCTTC.

The V call is TRBV19, the J call TRBJ1-5, with unresolved D. The CDR3 has 16 residues. Germline loops: CDR1 LNHDA, CDR2 SQIVND (reference sequence). V lost 3 bases and J lost 0, with 12 bases in between. CDR3: CASSIGQVYSNQPQHF. In DNA form, the CDR3 reads TGTGCCAGTAGTATCGGTCAAGTCTATAGCAATCAGCCCCAGCATTTT.

The genes are TRBV5-6 and TRBJ1-2, with D tentatively TRBD1 (5 bases). The V gene's germline CDR1 is SGHDT and CDR2 YYEEEE. CDR3 length: 15 amino acids. V lost 4 bases and J lost 0, with 13 bases in between. Written as DNA, the CDR3 is TGTGCCAGCAGCCCAACTACGGGGGCTAACTATGGCTACACCTTC. Translated, it gives CASSPTTGANYGYTF.

The genes are TRBV5-5 and TRBJ2-2; D is undetermined. This CDR3 contains 13 residues. Germline CDR1 SGHKS, CDR2 YYEKEE (reference sequence). The ends were cut back, 0 bases at V and 3 bases at J, with 3 bases in the middle. The CDR3 protein is CASSLEHTGELFF. The CDR3 DNA sequence: TGTGCCAGCAGCTTGGAGCACACCGGGGAGCTGTTTTTT.

V gene TRBV6-5 combines with J gene TRBJ1-1, with D unclear. Germline V gives CDR1 MNHEY, CDR2 SVGAGI. The CDR3 covers 13 residues. V was clipped by 0 bases and J by 5 bases, with 7 bases between them. In DNA, the CDR3 is TGTGCCAGCAGTTACTCGTCGAGGACTGAAGCTTTCTTT. This encodes CASSYSSRTEAFF.

This chain links TRBV6-6 with TRBJ2-7, with 11 bases lining up with TRBD2. Unmatched junction bases numbered 8, after V lost 6 bases and J lost 7 bases. CDR3 length: 14 amino acids. The germline V gene has CDR1 MNHNY and CDR2 SVGAGI (reference sequence). CDR3 region: CASRIAGGREEQYF. CDR3 coding DNA: TGTGCCAGCAGAATAGCGGGGGGGCGCGAGGAGCAGTACTTC.

The gene calls are TRBV30 and TRBJ1-6; D perhaps matches TRBD1 (5 bases). V gave up 3 bases and J gave up 9 bases, with 18 bases separating them. CDR3 length: 15 amino acids. Germline V CDR1 and CDR2: GTSNPN, SVGIG (reference sequence). CDR3 coding DNA: TGTGCCTGGAGGTTGGGAGGACACTCGTTTTCACCCCTCCACTTT. Amino acid sequence: CAWRLGGHSFSPLHF.

The V call is TRBV7-9, the J call TRBJ2-5; TRBD1 matches 7 bases. In germline, CDR1 is SEHNR, CDR2 FQNEAQ (reference sequence). V was pared by 1 base and J by 7 bases, with 6 bases of the junction left unmatched. This CDR3 region has 14 residues. The CDR3 bases are TGTGCCAGCAGCTTAGAACAGGGGTTCGGGACCCAGTACTTC. It encodes CASSLEQGFGTQYF.

The V gene is TRBV5-4, the J gene TRBJ2-1; D may be TRBD1 (5 bases). The germline V gene encodes CDR1 SGHNT and CDR2 YYREEE (reference sequence). The CDR3 extends over 12 amino acids. V lost 2 bases and J lost 7, with 7 bases in between. CDR3 in DNA: TGTGCCAGCAGCTTAAGACAGAATGAGCAGTTCTTC. Translation: CASSLRQNEQFF. The full variable domain, in which reference TRBV5-4 and TRBJ2-1 provide the parts outside the CDR3, is ETGVTQSPTHLIKTRGQQVTLRCSSQSGHNTVSWYQQALGQGPQFIFQYYREEENGRGNFPPRFSGLQFPNYSSELNVNALELDDSALYLCASSLRQNEQFFGPGTRLTVL.

This clone was recorded once. J is TRBJ1-2 and V is TRBV28; tentative D call: TRBD1 (5 bases). The ends were cut back, 11 bases at V and 1 base at J, with 20 bases in the middle. Germline V gives CDR1 MDHEN, CDR2 SYDVKM. The CDR3 covers 15 residues. CDR3 loop: CAAQGRGASNYGYTF. The CDR3, as DNA: TGTGCCGCCCAAGGGAGGGGCGCTAGTAACTATGGCTACACCTTC.

The V call is TRBV29-1, the J call TRBJ1-5; D not certain. Trimming stripped 5 bases from V and 0 bases from J, with 5 bases between. CDR1 and CDR2 from the germline V gene are SQVTM and ANQGSEA. CDR3 length: 12 residues. The CDR3: CSVRDSNQPQHF. The CDR3 coding sequence is TGCAGCGTTCGCGATAGCAATCAGCCCCAGCATTTT.

Comments on this clone: The germline gene is not matched at one end of the junction; a read error may be the cause. The sample contains more than one DNA sequence encoding this CDR3. The rearrangement uses TRBV6-4 and TRBJ2-1, with TRBD2 identical over 11 bases. CDR3 length equals 15 residues. Germline-derived CDR1 and CDR2 are MRHNA and SNTAGT. CDR3 sequence reads: CASSDWPSGRNEQFF. The CDR3, as DNA: TGTGCCAGCAGTGACTGGCCTAGCGGGAGGAATGAACAGTTCTTC.

The V call is TRBV12-5, the J call TRBJ2-3; 9 bases are shared with TRBD2. J was trimmed by 6 bases and V by 7 bases; bases with no gene match: 11. Germline V gene sequence: CDR1 LGHNT, CDR2 FRNRAP. CDR3 length equals 15 residues. The CDR3 DNA reads TGTGCTAGTGTCCCCCCGGGACTAGCATTCGATACGCAGTATTTT. Protein sequence: CASVPPGLAFDTQYF.

The V and J genes are TRBV7-8 and TRBJ1-1; D uncertain. V was shortened by 5 bases and J by 5 bases, with 12 bases between the two germline ends. Germline CDR1 and CDR2: SGHVS and FQNEAQ. This CDR3 spans 13 amino acids. The CDR3 region is CASSGAVGTEAFF. DNA for the CDR3: TGTGCCAGCAGCGGAGCGGTTGGGACTGAAGCTTTCTTT.

V is TRBV15 and J is TRBJ1-5; unclear D gene. The CDR3 is made up of 12 amino acids. Trimming took off 5 bases at V and 3 bases at J, with 5 bases between the two ends. CDR1 and CDR2 (germline): LNHNV, YYDKDF (reference sequence). As DNA, the CDR3 is TGTGCCACCAGCGTAGACAATCAGCCCCAGCATTTT. Amino acid sequence: CATSVDNQPQHF.

The rearrangement uses TRBV9 and TRBJ2-7; D might be TRBD1 (6 bases). The CDR3 is 14 amino acids. V lost 2 bases and J lost 3, with 12 bases in between. Germline CDR1 reads SGDLS; CDR2 reads YYNGEE. Here the CDR3 reads CASSVQGLLYEQYF. The CDR3 region has the DNA TGTGCCAGCAGCGTTCAGGGGCTTCTCTACGAGCAGTACTTC.